The 5 T cell receptor beta chains below come from one sample, sequenced in a study of T cells in Graves' hyperthyroidism and ophthalmopathy. TCR beta CDR3 regions were amplified from RNA. First-round RT-PCR targeting the TCR CDR3 was performed with the HTBI primer set. MiXCR, applied by TCRdb to the multiplex PCR reads, yields one record per CDR3 protein. The sample holds fewer than 400,000 distinct CDR3 sequences, roughly 15% seen once. The sample taken for sequencing was blood. These receptors all come from a man aged 25-40 years with Graves' hyperthyroidism.

The rearrangement joins TRBV5-4 to TRBJ2-3, with 7 bases that match TRBD2. The germline V gene has CDR1 SGHNT and CDR2 YYREEE (reference sequence). Germline trimming cut 4 bases from V and 7 bases from J; bases unmatched to any gene: 6. The CDR3 has 13 amino acids. The CDR3: CASSLWGGNTQYF. CDR3 nucleotide sequence: TGTGCCAGCAGCCTCTGGGGGGGGAATACGCAGTATTTT.

This clonotype was seen repeatedly, ten times or more. The chain employs TRBV20-1 and TRBJ2-1, with a possible D match to TRBD2 (5 bases). V shed 6 bases and J shed 7 bases, with 22 bases lying between them. From germline, CDR1 is DFQATT and CDR2 SNEGSKA (reference sequence). The CDR3 is 15 residues long. CDR3 coding DNA: TGCAGTGCAGCTCTTGACTGGACGAGGGAGAATGAGCAGTTCTTC. Its protein product is CSAALDWTRENEQFF.

The V and J genes are TRBV15 and TRBJ1-5; a possible D gene is TRBD1 (5 bases). The CDR3 is 15 residues long. The germline V and J ends were trimmed by 0 bases and 2 bases, with 8 bases remaining between them. CDR1 and CDR2 from the germline V gene are LNHNV and YYDKDF (reference sequence). The CDR3 DNA reads as TGTGCCACCAGCAGAGACAGGGCACGCAATCAGCCCCAGCATTTT. This encodes CATSRDRARNQPQHF.

There are many counts of this clonotype. V usage is TRBV6-1 and J usage is TRBJ2-1; 7 positions agree with TRBD2. CDR1 and CDR2 (germline): MNHNS, SASEGT. This CDR3 is built from 16 residues. Unmatched junction bases numbered 9, after V lost 4 bases and J lost 3 bases. The CDR3 loop reads CASSGGAGTNYNEQFF. Here the CDR3 DNA reads TGTGCCAGCAGTGGGGGAGCCGGGACTAACTACAATGAGCAGTTCTTC.

This clonotype showed up many times. The rearrangement uses TRBV12-3 or TRBV12-4 and TRBJ1-4; D is ambiguous. Trimming took off 5 bases at V and 8 bases at J, with 12 bases between the two ends. This CDR3 comprises 13 residues. The CDR3 DNA reads TGTGCCAGCAGTCACAGCCAGCACGAAAAACTGTTTTTT. This gives the protein CASSHSQHEKLFF.